Each of the 7 T cell receptor beta chains below was sequenced from the same sample in a study of technical replicates of blood from several donors. Sequenced by immunoSEQ multiplex PCR; TCRdb stores in-frame clones only, minus some. The profile shows 60,000 to 90,000 clones, more than 85% of them singletons. What was sequenced was T cells isolated from PBMCs. The receptors come from a human donor in good health.

The gene calls are TRBV6-8 and TRBJ2-7, with no clear D. CDR3 length equals 11 residues. Trimming removed 5 bases from V and 1 base from J, with 3 bases in between. Germline V lookup: CDR1 MNHGY, CDR2 SAAAGT. The CDR3 nucleotides are TGTGCCAGCAGTCAATCCTACGAGCAGTACTTC. Translating it yields CASSQSYEQYF.

The V gene is TRBV2, the J gene TRBJ2-7; 7 nucleotides align to TRBD2. Per germline, CDR1 SNHLY and CDR2 FYNNEI. The CDR3 consists of 12 residues. V dropped 5 bases and J dropped 7; count of bases not matched to a gene: 5. The CDR3 nucleotides read TGTGCCAGCAGTCTAGCGGCCGCTGAGCAGTACTTC. Protein: CASSLAAAEQYF.

This clone was seen only once. J is TRBJ1-2 and V is TRBV6-5; unclear D gene. The germline V and J ends were trimmed by 0 bases and 4 bases, with 12 bases remaining between them. The CDR3 is 15 amino acids. Germline V gene lookup returns CDR1 MNHEY and CDR2 SVGAGI. The CDR3 nucleotides read TGTGCCAGCAGTTACTCGAGCGGGCAACTCTATGGCTACACCTTC. It is translated as CASSYSSGQLYGYTF.

This CDR3 is CAISELEGAGEKLFF. CDR3 DNA: TGTGCCATCAGTGAACTTGAGGGGGCTGGGGAAAAACTGTTTTTT. The rearrangement links TRBV10-3 to TRBJ1-4, with TRBD1 identical over 7 bases. This CDR3 is 15 amino acids long. V lost 3 bases and J lost 8; bases outside the gene matches: 9. The germline V gene encodes CDR1 ENHRY and CDR2 SYGVKD.

The gene calls are TRBV6-5 and TRBJ2-1, with D possibly TRBD2 on 6 matching bases. This CDR3 is 14 amino acids long. Germline values: CDR1 MNHEY, CDR2 SVGAGI. Trimming cost V 5 bases and J 7 bases, with 15 bases left between them. Here the CDR3 reads CASSQGLRKNEQFF. The CDR3 DNA follows: TGTGCCAGCAGTCAGGGACTTCGGAAAAATGAGCAGTTCTTC.

The V and J genes are TRBV19 and TRBJ2-1, with D perhaps matching TRBD1 (6 bases). This CDR3 has 16 amino acids. Germline V lookup: CDR1 LNHDA, CDR2 SQIVND (reference sequence). V lost 0 bases, J lost 3 bases, and 12 bases lay in between. This CDR3 is CASSIDLETGYNEQFF. The CDR3 nucleotides read TGTGCCAGTAGTATAGATCTGGAGACAGGCTACAATGAGCAGTTCTTC.

This clone was counted once. The chain joins TRBV9 to TRBJ2-3; 12 bases agree with TRBD2. Germline CDR1 is SGDLS and CDR2 is YYNGEE. Unmatched junction bases numbered 5, after V lost 0 bases and J lost 3 bases. This CDR3 spans 17 amino acids. The CDR3 reads CASSVDLTSGRTDTQYF. The CDR3 bases are TGTGCCAGCAGCGTAGATCTGACTAGCGGGAGAACAGATACGCAGTATTTT.